A selection of T cell receptor beta chains follows, all from one sample in a study of T-cell memory formation after mild COVID-19. TCRdb used MiXCR to reprocess the 5' RACE reads, holding one entry per CDR3 protein. The sample consists of under 300,000 distinct CDR3 sequences, roughly 18% of them appearing once. The sequenced sample was PBMCs or a T cell subset sorted from them (not recorded which). All receptors come from a man aged 18 to 30 who had mild COVID-19 (a few samples of this study predate the infection). Cell type and time point are not known. CDR3s include the opening cysteine and the closing phenylalanine or tryptophan. The D gene is left open where the match is weak. Expanded clones are given a class, and other clones once, few, many or no size at all.

CASSSGPDTQYF,TGTGCCAGCAGCTCGGGTCCGGATACGCAGTATTTT,NA,TRBJ2-3,TRBV7-9,few,12
CASNSGDADTQYF,TGCGCCAGCAACTCAGGGGATGCAGATACGCAGTATTTT,NA,TRBJ2-3,TRBV5-1,NA,13
CASSQETVSTEAFF,TGCGCCAGCAGCCAAGAAACGGTGAGCACTGAAGCTTTCTTT,NA,TRBJ1-1,TRBV4-3,NA,14
CASRTGGTYSNQPQHF,TGTGCCAGCAGAACTGGAGGGACTTATAGCAATCAGCCCCAGCATTTT,NA,TRBJ1-5,TRBV2,few,16
CASSLDGTPEQYF,TGTGCCAGCAGCTTAGATGGGACCCCTGAACAGTACTTC,NA,TRBJ2-5,TRBV7-9,few,13
CASSTTTEGWGEQYF,TGCGCCAGCAGCACAACGACAGAGGGCTGGGGCGAGCAGTACTTC,NA,TRBJ2-7,TRBV5-1,many,15
CASGTSQTQYF,TGTGCCAGCGGCACGAGCCAGACCCAGTACTTC,NA,TRBJ2-5,TRBV2,NA,11
CSAGGGGLGQYF,TGCAGTGCTGGCGGGGGGGGGCTCGGGCAGTACTTC,TRBD2,TRBJ2-7,TRBV20-1,NA,12
CASSIGQGHEQYF,TGTGCCAGCAGCATCGGACAGGGCCACGAGCAGTACTTC,TRBD1,TRBJ2-7,TRBV12-3/TRBV12-4,NA,13
CASRPGAEGETQYF,TGTGCCAGCAGGCCCGGGGCCGAGGGAGAGACCCAGTACTTC,NA,TRBJ2-5,TRBV5-4,NA,14
CASSLQIGVGSYNEQFF,TGTGCCAGCAGCTTACAAATCGGGGTCGGCTCCTACAATGAGCAGTTCTTC,NA,TRBJ2-1,TRBV7-9,NA,17
CASSPPPANEQFF,TGTGCCTCTTCCCCTCCTCCGGCCAATGAGCAGTTCTTC,NA,TRBJ2-1,TRBV7-2,NA,13
CASSIIGQTNTEAFF,TGTGCCAGTAGTATAATTGGGCAGACGAACACTGAAGCTTTCTTT,NA,TRBJ1-1,TRBV19,NA,15
CASSPQGGRGNTEAFF,TGCGCCAGCAGCCCTCAAGGGGGCAGGGGGAACACTGAAGCTTTCTTT,TRBD1,TRBJ1-1,TRBV5-1,few,16
CASSFSEAFF,TGTGCCAGCAGCTTTTCTGAAGCTTTCTTT,NA,TRBJ1-1,TRBV7-9,few,10
CASSASPGNTIYF,TGTGCCAGCAGTGCCTCTCCTGGAAACACCATATATTTT,NA,TRBJ1-3,TRBV6-1,NA,13
CASSLGGASYTQYF,TGTGCCAGCAGTTTGGGTGGGGCCTCCTATACGCAGTATTTT,NA,TRBJ2-3,TRBV12-3/TRBV12-4,NA,14
CASSYPGLAGGLFQETQYF,TGTGCCAGCAGTTACCCAGGACTAGCGGGGGGACTGTTCCAAGAGACCCAGTACTTC,TRBD2,TRBJ2-5,TRBV6-6,NA,19
CASSTGTPKFYNSPLHF,TGTGCCAGCAGTACCGGGACGCCGAAGTTCTATAATTCACCCCTCCACTTT,NA,TRBJ1-6,TRBV6-5,few,17
CASSPGPFTDTQYF,TGTGCCAGCAGCCCGGGGCCATTCACAGATACGCAGTATTTT,NA,TRBJ2-3,TRBV7-6,NA,14
CASSEGTPWDEQFF,TGTGCCAGCAGCGAGGGGACCCCTTGGGATGAGCAGTTCTTC,NA,TRBJ2-1,TRBV9,NA,14
CASSPNRGLGEKLFF,TGTGCCAGCTCCCCGAACAGGGGTCTCGGCGAAAAACTGTTTTTT,TRBD1,TRBJ1-4,TRBV18,once,15
CASSISGANVLTF,TGTGCCAGCAGCATCTCTGGGGCCAACGTCCTGACTTTC,NA,TRBJ2-6,TRBV6-5,many,13
CASSLGTGLYGYTF,TGTGCCAGCAGTTTAGGGACAGGGCTATATGGCTACACCTTC,TRBD1,TRBJ1-2,TRBV12-3/TRBV12-4,few,14
CASSQGPDAGNTIYF,TGCGCCAGCAGCCAAGGTCCGGACGCTGGAAACACCATATATTTT,NA,TRBJ1-3,TRBV4-3,few,15
CASSRPPDRAGGGYTF,TGTGCCAGCAGCCGGCCGCCCGACAGGGCCGGGGGTGGCTACACCTTC,TRBD1,TRBJ1-2,TRBV7-2,once,16
CSVASRGYGYTF,TGCAGCGTGGCCTCCAGGGGCTATGGCTACACCTTC,NA,TRBJ1-2,TRBV29-1,NA,12
CATSPRTGGNQPQHF,TGTGCCACCAGTCCTCGGACAGGGGGCAATCAGCCCCAGCATTTT,TRBD1,TRBJ1-5,TRBV15,few,15
CASTDWGAEAFF,TGTGCCAGCACCGACTGGGGGGCTGAAGCTTTCTTT,NA,TRBJ1-1,TRBV4-2,many,12
CASNPGLAGQELFF,TGTGCCAGCAATCCGGGACTAGCGGGCCAGGAGCTGTTTTTT,TRBD2,TRBJ2-2,TRBV6-5,few,14
CASSLGLRDRNIQYF,TGTGCCAGCAGCTTAGGCCTCCGGGACCGAAACATTCAGTACTTC,NA,TRBJ2-4,TRBV7-2,many,15
CATSPGGETQYF,TGTGCCACCTCTCCGGGGGGAGAGACCCAGTACTTC,TRBD2,TRBJ2-5,TRBV6-6,NA,12
CASSLGDRGPYEQYF,TGCGCCAGCAGCTTGGGTGACAGGGGGCCCTACGAGCAGTACTTC,TRBD1,TRBJ2-7,TRBV5-1,few,15
CASSSPPQDTQYF,TGTGCCAGCAGCTCCCCCCCACAGGATACGCAGTATTTT,NA,TRBJ2-3,TRBV7-3,NA,13
CASSTGPEDQPQHF,TGTGCCAGCAGCACGGGACCCGAGGATCAGCCCCAGCATTTT,NA,TRBJ1-5,TRBV5-6,NA,14
CASSVGGYDSETQYF,TGTGCCAGCAGCGTAGGCGGTTATGACAGCGAGACCCAGTACTTC,NA,TRBJ2-5,TRBV9,NA,15
CASSFNDRTEAFF,TGCGCCAGCAGCTTCAATGATCGCACTGAAGCTTTCTTT,NA,TRBJ1-1,TRBV5-1,NA,13
CASSPVSGDTDTQYF,TGCGCCAGCAGCCCGGTTAGCGGGGACACAGATACGCAGTATTTT,TRBD2,TRBJ2-3,TRBV4-3,few,15
CASKLGGLPEAFF,TGTGCCAGCAAACTAGGGGGTCTCCCTGAAGCTTTCTTT,NA,TRBJ1-1,TRBV6-2/TRBV6-3,few,13